This T cell receptor beta chain was observed in a study of T cell repertoires in aging, cancer and after chemotherapy. V gave up 5 bases and J gave up 2 bases; unmatched junction bases: 12. CDR3 size: 16 residues. Germline CDR1 and CDR2: DFQATT and SNEGSKA (reference sequence). The table lists this clonotype with a few counts. Rearranged V-D-J TRB sequences were amplified with a mixed TRB-A/B primer pool. From the multiplex PCR reads, TCRdb called clonotypes with MiXCR, one entry per CDR3 protein. The repertoire has approximately 2,500 distinct CDR3 sequences, roughly 24% of them found once; the top ten carry roughly 6.7%. The template was genomic DNA from peripheral blood, not RNA.

The J gene is TRBJ1-5, the V gene TRBV20-1; 7 bases line up with TRBD1. Sequenced input: blood. This TCR came from a human donor with a solid tumor. The CDR3 bases are TGCAGTGCTCGAGGGGGCTCAGGGGTAGGCAATCAGCCCCAGCATTTT. Translating gives CSARGGSGVGNQPQHF.